Listed below are T cell receptor beta chains from one sample, sequenced in a study of blood T cell repertoires in COVID-19. Sequencing used immunoSEQ multiplex PCR; TCRdb keeps in-frame clones, though not all of them. The repertoire has 150,000 to 200,000 clones, 80% to 85% of them found once; the top ten carry 14%. Sequenced: peripheral blood. These receptors came from a woman in her sixties or seventies with COVID-19, enrolled during active disease. Both conserved end residues are part of each CDR3. D genes are given only for firm matches. Part of the rows lack a size; the others show once, few, many or a class for expanded clones.

j_call d_call clone_size v_call cdr3_aa cdr3_nt
TRBJ2-1 - - TRBV6-2/TRBV6-3 CASSPQQLVGSYNEQFF TGTGCCAGCAGTCCCCAACAACTAGTTGGCTCCTACAATGAGCAGTTCTTC
TRBJ1-5 - - TRBV2 CASSENGVQPQHF TGTGCCAGCAGTGAGAATGGAGTTCAGCCCCAGCATTTT
TRBJ1-2 TRBD1 - TRBV6-5 CASRTGEGNYGYTF TGTGCCAGCAGGACAGGGGAGGGGAACTATGGCTACACCTTC
TRBJ2-1 TRBD1 - TRBV28 CASSLPSQRLTGTGIYNEQFF TGTGCCAGCAGTCTCCCATCCCAAAGACTTACCGGGACAGGGATCTACAATGAGCAGTTCTTC
TRBJ1-1 TRBD1 once TRBV5-1 CASSGQGATEAFF TGCGCCAGCAGCGGACAGGGGGCCACTGAAGCTTTCTTT
TRBJ1-1 - - TRBV10-2 CASSERQLLNTEAFF TGCGCCAGCAGTGAGAGACAGCTCTTGAACACTGAAGCTTTCTTT
TRBJ2-2 - - TRBV24-1 CATSLGGPSTGELFF TGTGCCACCAGCCTCGGCGGGCCCAGCACCGGGGAGCTGTTTTTT
TRBJ1-2 TRBD1 - TRBV24-1 CATSDLGGTGPNYGYTF TGTGCCACCAGTGATTTGGGTGGGACAGGGCCCAACTATGGCTACACCTTC
TRBJ2-5 TRBD2 - TRBV28 CASSDASGETQYF TGTGCCAGCAGTGACGCTAGCGGGGAGACCCAGTACTTC
TRBJ1-5 - - TRBV7-7 CAAAQGSSNQPQHF TGTGCTGCCGCACAGGGAAGCAGCAATCAGCCCCAGCATTTT
TRBJ2-4 TRBD1 - TRBV2 CASSEQGAENIQYF TGTGCCAGCAGTGAACAGGGGGCGGAAAACATTCAGTACTTC
TRBJ2-5 - - TRBV7-8 CASSQQGETQYF TGTGCCAGCAGCCAACAGGGAGAGACCCAGTACTTC
TRBJ1-6 TRBD1 - TRBV27 CASSLLQGEALHF TGTGCCAGCAGCCTCTTACAGGGGGAGGCCCTCCACTTT
TRBJ1-5 - - TRBV4-1 CASSQDAQGRSNQPQHF TGCGCCAGCAGCCAAGATGCGCAGGGCCGTAGCAATCAGCCCCAGCATTTT
TRBJ1-2 TRBD1 - TRBV3-1/TRBV3-2 CASSGDSYGYTF TGTGCCAGCAGCGGGGACAGTTATGGCTACACCTTC
TRBJ1-6 TRBD1 - TRBV7-2 CASSSWTGSPLHF TGTGCCAGCAGCTCCTGGACAGGTTCACCCCTCCACTTT
TRBJ2-2 TRBD1 - TRBV2 CASSHRGRRGTGELFF TGTGCCAGCAGCCACAGGGGGCGCCGAGGCACCGGGGAGCTGTTTTTT
TRBJ1-1 - - TRBV28 CASTPRPRAEAFF TGTGCCAGCACTCCCCGGCCCCGAGCGGAAGCTTTCTTT
TRBJ2-7 TRBD1 once TRBV24-1 CATSDPRTGHHEQYF TGTGCCACCAGTGACCCTCGGACAGGGCACCACGAGCAGTACTTC
TRBJ2-6 - - TRBV18 CASSPPGRVLSVLTF TGTGCCAGCTCACCACCGGGCAGGGTGCTAAGCGTCCTGACTTTC
TRBJ2-5 - once TRBV5-1 CASSLDQGSQETQYF TGCGCCAGCAGCTTGGACCAGGGAAGTCAAGAGACCCAGTACTTC
TRBJ1-1 TRBD1 few TRBV18 CASSSYRGLGTEAFF TGTGCCAGCTCAAGTTACAGGGGGCTCGGGACTGAAGCTTTCTTT
TRBJ2-7 TRBD2 - TRBV7-2 CASRVGLAGQNEQYF TGTGCCAGCAGGGTGGGACTAGCGGGACAAAACGAGCAGTACTTC
TRBJ1-5 - - TRBV19 CASSIQLINQPQHF TGTGCCAGTAGTATACAGTTAATCAATCAGCCCCAGCATTTT
TRBJ2-3 TRBD2 - TRBV28 CASSGGGWSTDTQYF TGTGCCAGCAGCGGGGGGGGTTGGAGCACAGATACGCAGTATTTT
TRBJ2-3 - - TRBV27 CASSSADTQYF TGTGCCAGCAGTTCGGCAGATACGCAGTATTTT
TRBJ2-4 TRBD1 - TRBV3-1/TRBV3-2 CASSLGTGVNIQYF TGTGCCAGCAGCCTTGGGACAGGGGTTAACATTCAGTACTTC
TRBJ1-4 TRBD1 - TRBV5-6 CASSLGTGGNEKLFF TGTGCCAGCAGCTTGGGGACAGGCGGCAATGAAAAACTGTTTTTT
TRBJ1-2 - few TRBV19 CASKGERHYGYTF TGTGCCAGTAAGGGGGAGAGGCACTATGGCTACACCTTC
TRBJ1-2 TRBD1 - TRBV5-1 CASSMTFGTVYGYTF TGCGCCAGCAGCATGACATTCGGGACAGTCTATGGCTACACCTTC
TRBJ2-7 TRBD2 - TRBV14 CASSLLAGVYSEQYF TGTGCCAGCAGCCTTTTAGCGGGAGTATATAGCGAGCAGTACTTC
TRBJ1-5 TRBD1 - TRBV10-2 CASSQGQGNQPQHF TGCGCCAGCAGCCAGGGACAGGGAAATCAGCCCCAGCATTTT
TRBJ1-1 TRBD1 - TRBV30 CAWEQARGTEAFF TGTGCCTGGGAGCAGGCCAGGGGGACTGAAGCTTTCTTT
TRBJ2-1 - - TRBV7-2 CASSLAGLPEDEQFF TGTGCCAGCAGCTTAGCGGGACTGCCCGAGGATGAGCAGTTCTTC
TRBJ2-3 TRBD2 - TRBV7-8 CASSLSTSGAADTQYF TGTGCCAGCAGCCTATCGACTAGCGGTGCGGCAGATACGCAGTATTTT
TRBJ2-2 - - TRBV6-5 CASRTGEGTGELFF TGTGCCAGCAGGACAGGGGAGGGGACCGGGGAGCTGTTTTTT
TRBJ2-3 - - TRBV2 CASSYSGILTDTQYF TGTGCCAGCAGTTACTCAGGGATTCTCACAGATACGCAGTATTTT
TRBJ1-1 TRBD1 - TRBV6-5 CASSPGQGRTEAFF TGTGCCAGCAGTCCGGGACAGGGGAGGACTGAAGCTTTCTTT
TRBJ1-1 - - TRBV11-3 CASSFNPPGGLGNTEAFF TGTGCCAGCAGCTTTAACCCTCCGGGGGGCCTGGGGAACACTGAAGCTTTCTTT
TRBJ2-3 - - TRBV5-1 CASSTGQLTDTQYF TGCGCCAGCAGCACCGGACAGCTCACAGATACGCAGTATTTT
TRBJ2-7 - many TRBV14 CASSQALGGTYEQYF TGTGCCAGCAGCCAGGCGTTGGGGGGAACCTACGAGCAGTACTTC
TRBJ1-5 - - TRBV28 CASSPGQNNQPQHF TGTGCCAGCAGCCCCGGACAGAACAATCAGCCCCAGCATTTT
TRBJ2-1 TRBD1 - TRBV11-2 CASSVHQGTGLREQFF TGTGCCAGCAGCGTACACCAGGGGACAGGGTTGCGAGAGCAGTTCTTC
TRBJ1-1 - - TRBV9 CASSVGGLAEAFF TGTGCCAGCAGCGTAGGAGGGTTAGCTGAAGCTTTCTTT
TRBJ2-1 TRBD2 - TRBV11-3 CASSARLAGGSNEQFF TGTGCCAGCAGCGCAAGACTAGCGGGGGGTTCCAATGAGCAGTTCTTC
TRBJ2-1 - - TRBV5-6 CASSLKGGTYNEQFF TGTGCCAGCAGCTTGAAGGGAGGAACCTACAATGAGCAGTTCTTC
TRBJ1-1 - - TRBV18 CASSPPTVVNTEAFF TGTGCCAGCTCACCACCTACAGTGGTGAACACTGAAGCTTTCTTT
TRBJ1-1 - - TRBV19 CACQPGVHTEAFF TGTGCCTGCCAGCCAGGGGTACACACTGAAGCTTTCTTT
TRBJ1-1 - - TRBV7-9 CASSLFLGSLNTEAFF TGTGCCAGCAGCTTATTTTTGGGCAGTTTGAACACTGAAGCTTTCTTT
TRBJ1-1 TRBD1 - TRBV14 CASSQDMGTGVTEAFF TGTGCCAGCAGCCAAGATATGGGGACAGGGGTAACTGAAGCTTTCTTT
TRBJ1-2 - once TRBV6-5 CASSSRTAYGYTF TGTGCCAGCAGTTCCCGGACAGCCTATGGCTACACCTTC
TRBJ1-1 - - TRBV9 CASSANPSEGSLNTEAFF TGTGCCAGCAGCGCGAACCCCTCGGAGGGCTCTTTGAACACTGAAGCTTTCTTT
TRBJ1-1 - once TRBV19 CASGFQGLNTEAFF TGTGCCAGTGGATTTCAGGGCCTGAACACTGAAGCTTTCTTT
TRBJ2-6 - - TRBV6-5 CASTSGANVLTF TGTGCCAGCACTTCTGGGGCCAACGTCCTGACTTTC
TRBJ2-3 - - TRBV10-3 CAISESSMAASDTQYF TGTGCCATCAGTGAATCAAGTATGGCGGCCTCAGATACGCAGTATTTT
TRBJ1-3 - - TRBV2 CASSRGFGNTIYF TGTGCCAGCAGCAGGGGTTTCGGAAACACCATATATTTT
TRBJ1-2 - - TRBV24-1 CATSSTTNYGYTF TGTGCCACCAGTAGCACGACTAACTATGGCTACACCTTC